These 11 T cell receptor beta chains originate from one sample sequenced in a study of cytotoxic CD8 clonotypes in ibrutinib-treated CLL. This table comes from immunoSEQ multiplex PCR, and its TCRdb copy is limited to in-frame clones, with some not included. The repertoire holds 150,000 to 200,000 clones, with about 88% as singletons. The material was PBMCs, obtained at disease progression, from a patient treated with ibrutinib. All receptors come from a human donor with chronic lymphocytic leukemia.

The J gene is TRBJ2-1, the V gene TRBV13; possibly TRBD1 for D (5 bases). CDR1 and CDR2 from the germline V gene are PRHDT and FYEKMQ (reference sequence). The V end was cut by 3 bases, the J end by 7 bases, with 10 bases between. This CDR3 region has 13 residues. The CDR3 DNA reads as TGTGCCAGCAGCTTGCATAGGGGAAATGAGCAGTTCTTC. It specifies CASSLHRGNEQFF.

Comments on this clone: Other DNA sequences in this sample translate to the same CDR3. This chain links TRBV9 with TRBJ2-3; D gene ambiguous. Between the trimmed V and J ends, which lost 0 bases and 1 base, there was a span of 3 bases. This CDR3 spans 13 amino acids. Germline loops: CDR1 SGDLS, CDR2 YYNGEE. The CDR3 protein is CASSVGGTDTQYF. The CDR3 DNA reads TGTGCCAGCAGCGTAGGAGGCACAGATACGCAGTATTTT.

The genes are TRBV4-1 and TRBJ1-2; D call uncertain. Trimming stripped 1 base from V and 0 bases from J, with 12 bases between. Germline V lookup: CDR1 MGHRA, CDR2 YSYEKL. CDR3 length: 16 amino acids. This CDR3 is CASSQVIQSSNYGYTF. CDR3 in DNA: TGCGCCAGCAGCCAAGTCATCCAGAGTTCTAACTATGGCTACACCTTC.

For the CDR3, the DNA is TGTGCCACCAGGGAACATCCGGGACGCCGATACAATGAGCAGTTCTTC. Protein product: CATREHPGRRYNEQFF. The chain joins TRBV15 to TRBJ2-1; D could derive from TRBD1 or TRBD2 (5 bases each). Germline CDR1 reads LNHNV; CDR2 reads YYDKDF (reference sequence). This CDR3 contains 16 residues. V gave up 6 bases and J gave up 4 bases, with 19 bases separating them. Drawing the rest from reference TRBV15 and TRBJ2-1, the complete variable domain is DAMVIQNPRYQVTQFGKPVTLSCSQTLNHNVMYWYQQKSSQAPKLLFHYYDKDFNNEADTPDNFQSRRPNTSFCFLDIRSPGLGDTAMYLCATREHPGRRYNEQFFGPGTRLTVL.

A note on this clone: The CDR3 ends on some other residue instead of the conserved phenylalanine or tryptophan, so this is likely a read error. It is unclear where the CDR3 begins or ends on the DNA, so no DNA is shown, and the CDR3 is as TCRdb lists it. The chain links TRBV11-3 to TRBJ2-7; the table's D gene call, TRBD2, was not cross checked with the DNA. Germline V lookup: CDR1 SGHNT, CDR2 YENEEA. The CDR3 region is 15 residues in length, termini included. Here the CDR3 reads CASSFGTVVRESLSI.

The J gene is TRBJ1-2, the V gene TRBV28; D not resolved. CDR3 length: 14 residues. Trimming took off 2 bases at V and 6 bases at J, with 13 bases between the two ends. Germline CDR1 MDHEN, CDR2 SYDVKM. The CDR3 DNA follows: TGTGCCAGCAGTTTACCAGTGTTTCCGGATGGCTACACCTTC. This gives the protein CASSLPVFPDGYTF.

This chain connects TRBV27 to TRBJ2-3, with no clear D. The V end lost 7 bases, the J end lost 0 bases, and 8 bases lay between the germline ends. The CDR3 consists of 13 residues. Germline values: CDR1 MNHEY, CDR2 SMNVEV (reference sequence). The CDR3 sequence is CASNFTSTDTQYF. CDR3 nucleotide sequence: TGTGCCAGCAACTTTACCAGCACAGATACGCAGTATTTT.

This clone occurred once. This chain uses TRBV7-3 with TRBJ1-3; D remains ambiguous. V shed 5 bases and J shed 3 bases, with 8 bases lying between them. CDR3 length equals 13 residues. The germline V gene has CDR1 SGHTA and CDR2 FQGTGA. The CDR3 loop is CASSPRFGNTIYF. The CDR3 bases are TGTGCCAGCAGCCCTAGGTTTGGAAACACCATATATTTT. The full variable domain, rest sourced from reference TRBV7-3 and TRBJ1-3, is GAGVSQTPSNKVTEKGKYVELRCDPISGHTALYWYRQSLGQGPEFLIYFQGTGAADDSGLPNDRFFAVRPEGSVSTLKIQRTERGDSAVYLCASSPRFGNTIYFGEGSWLTVV.

The chain recombines TRBV7-2 with TRBJ2-6; a possible D gene is TRBD2 (6 bases). Trimming pared 1 base from V and 8 bases from J, leaving 9 bases between. CDR3 length: 14 residues. Germline CDR1 SGHTA, CDR2 FQGNSA. The chain's CDR3 is CASSLGGATNVLTF. Written as DNA, the CDR3 is TGTGCCAGCAGCTTAGGCGGGGCTACCAACGTCCTGACTTTC.

This clone was recorded once. V gene TRBV6-1 combines with J gene TRBJ1-1, with a weak D call TRBD1 (5 bases). Germline V CDR1 and CDR2: MNHNS, SASEGT. Trimming removed 5 bases from V and 5 bases from J, with 6 bases in between. This CDR3 has 11 amino acids. This chain's CDR3 is CASSKGTEAFF. The CDR3 DNA sequence: TGTGCCAGCAGTAAGGGGACTGAAGCTTTCTTT.

CDR3 DNA: TGTGCCAGCAGCCCACGCGGGGGGCCGGTTAGCGAGCAGTACTTC. Amino acid sequence: CASSPRGGPVSEQYF. The chain carries TRBV7-2 and TRBJ2-7; 8 nucleotides align to TRBD2. The CDR3 loop spans 15 amino acids. Germline V lookup: CDR1 SGHTA, CDR2 FQGNSA. V shed 5 bases, J shed 6 bases, and the junction held 12 bases outside the gene matches. Based on the CDR3 plus reference TRBV7-2 and TRBJ2-7, the full variable domain is GAGVSQSPSNKVTEKGKDVELRCDPISGHTALYWYRQSLGQGLEFLIYFQGNSAPDKSGLPSDRFSAERTGGSVSTLTIQRTQQEDSAVYLCASSPRGGPVSEQYFGPGTRLTVT.